A selection of T cell receptor beta chains follows, all from one sample in a study of technical replicates of blood from several donors. Only in-frame clones appear in the TCRdb table, and some are missing; sequencing was by immunoSEQ multiplex PCR. The table has about 70,000 clones, approximately 89% seen once. Sequencing input: PBMCs. All receptors derive from a human donor in good health. Some clones in this sample may be carry-over from other donors' samples. The CDR3 runs from the conserved cysteine through the conserved F or W. A D gene is named only where the DNA matches it firmly. Not every row has a clone size; where given, it reads once, few, many or a size class.

d_gene: -
v_gene: TRBV19
j_gene: TRBJ1-1
abundance: few
CDR3aa: CASSIGSWLTEAFF
CDR3nt: TGTGCCAGTAGTATAGGGAGCTGGCTCACTGAAGCTTTCTTT

d_gene: -
v_gene: TRBV27
j_gene: TRBJ2-7
abundance: -
CDR3aa: CASSLEWSSYEQYF
CDR3nt: TGTGCCAGCAGTTTGGAGTGGAGCTCCTACGAGCAGTACTTC

d_gene: -
v_gene: TRBV6-5
j_gene: TRBJ2-7
abundance: -
CDR3aa: CASSYLDRQHYEQYF
CDR3nt: TGTGCCAGCAGTTACCTCGACAGACAACACTACGAGCAGTACTTC

d_gene: -
v_gene: TRBV27
j_gene: TRBJ2-7
abundance: -
CDR3aa: CASSPGLAPYEQYF
CDR3nt: TGTGCCAGCAGTCCGGGACTCGCCCCCTACGAGCAGTACTTC

d_gene: TRBD2
v_gene: TRBV6-5
j_gene: TRBJ2-1
abundance: -
CDR3aa: CASSPGLSYEQFF
CDR3nt: TGTGCCAGCAGCCCGGGACTAAGCTATGAGCAGTTCTTC

d_gene: TRBD2
v_gene: TRBV10-3
j_gene: TRBJ2-1
abundance: -
CDR3aa: CAISGLAGSNEQFF
CDR3nt: TGTGCCATCAGTGGACTAGCGGGGAGCAATGAGCAGTTCTTC

d_gene: -
v_gene: TRBV5-4
j_gene: TRBJ1-2
abundance: -
CDR3aa: CASSRRGIYGYTF
CDR3nt: TGTGCCAGCAGCCGACGGGGTATCTATGGCTACACCTTC

d_gene: -
v_gene: TRBV5-6
j_gene: TRBJ2-3
abundance: -
CDR3aa: CASSYGDTQYF
CDR3nt: TGTGCCAGCAGCTACGGGGATACGCAGTATTTT

d_gene: -
v_gene: TRBV2
j_gene: TRBJ2-1
abundance: -
CDR3aa: CASSPTTYNEQFF
CDR3nt: TGTGCCAGCAGTCCGACTACTTACAATGAGCAGTTCTTC

d_gene: -
v_gene: TRBV7-9
j_gene: TRBJ2-3
abundance: -
CDR3aa: CASTTDTQYF
CDR3nt: TGTGCCAGCACTACAGATACGCAGTATTTT

d_gene: TRBD1
v_gene: TRBV29-1
j_gene: TRBJ2-3
abundance: -
CDR3aa: CSVDQRGDRGSDTQYF
CDR3nt: TGCAGCGTTGATCAGAGGGGGGACAGGGGTTCAGATACGCAGTATTTT

d_gene: TRBD2
v_gene: TRBV5-6
j_gene: TRBJ2-1
abundance: -
CDR3aa: CASSRTGTSGYNEQFF
CDR3nt: TGTGCCAGCAGCAGAACCGGGACTAGCGGCTACAATGAGCAGTTCTTC

d_gene: TRBD1
v_gene: TRBV2
j_gene: TRBJ2-7
abundance: -
CDR3aa: CASRAGQASYEQYF
CDR3nt: TGTGCCAGCAGGGCGGGACAGGCCTCCTACGAGCAGTACTTC

d_gene: -
v_gene: TRBV6-6
j_gene: TRBJ2-7
abundance: -
CDR3aa: CASSFGHRPPGEQYF
CDR3nt: TGTGCCAGCAGTTTCGGACATAGGCCCCCCGGCGAGCAGTACTTC

d_gene: -
v_gene: TRBV19
j_gene: TRBJ2-7
abundance: few
CDR3aa: CASSIASASSYEQYF
CDR3nt: TGTGCCAGTAGTATAGCTAGCGCCAGCTCCTACGAGCAGTACTTC

d_gene: TRBD2
v_gene: TRBV14
j_gene: TRBJ2-5
abundance: -
CDR3aa: CASSLGLAQETQYF
CDR3nt: TGTGCCAGCAGCCTCGGACTAGCGCAAGAGACCCAGTACTTC

d_gene: TRBD1
v_gene: TRBV18
j_gene: TRBJ1-5
abundance: -
CDR3aa: CASSPNPQGASQPQHF
CDR3nt: TGTGCCAGCTCACCGAACCCACAGGGGGCGAGTCAGCCCCAGCATTTT

d_gene: -
v_gene: TRBV15
j_gene: TRBJ2-5
abundance: -
CDR3aa: CATSRDPRETQYF
CDR3nt: TGTGCCACCAGCAGAGATCCGAGGGAGACCCAGTACTTC

d_gene: TRBD2
v_gene: TRBV6-5
j_gene: TRBJ2-1
abundance: -
CDR3aa: CASRIAGSSYNEQFF
CDR3nt: TGTGCCAGCAGAATAGCGGGTAGCTCCTACAATGAGCAGTTCTTC

d_gene: TRBD1
v_gene: TRBV2
j_gene: TRBJ2-7
abundance: -
CDR3aa: CAGQGVPSYEQYF
CDR3nt: TGTGCCGGTCAGGGGGTTCCTTCCTACGAGCAGTACTTC

d_gene: -
v_gene: TRBV19
j_gene: TRBJ2-1
abundance: -
CDR3aa: CASSTPVSYNEQFF
CDR3nt: TGTGCCAGTAGTACCCCAGTCTCCTACAATGAGCAGTTCTTC

d_gene: TRBD2
v_gene: TRBV5-1
j_gene: TRBJ2-2
abundance: -
CDR3aa: CASSFGTTGGGELFF
CDR3nt: TGCGCCAGCAGTTTTGGGACTACCGGCGGGGGGGAGCTGTTTTTT

d_gene: -
v_gene: TRBV19
j_gene: TRBJ2-7
abundance: -
CDR3aa: CASMGGAAYEQYF
CDR3nt: TGTGCCAGTATGGGCGGGGCCGCCTACGAGCAGTACTTC

d_gene: -
v_gene: TRBV5-6
j_gene: TRBJ1-2
abundance: -
CDR3aa: CASSGGGKLFYGYTF
CDR3nt: TGTGCCAGCAGCGGGGGAGGTAAACTTTTCTATGGCTACACCTTC

d_gene: -
v_gene: TRBV18
j_gene: TRBJ1-5
abundance: -
CDR3aa: CASSPGEWGNQPQHF
CDR3nt: TGTGCCAGCTCACCAGGGGAGTGGGGCAATCAGCCCCAGCATTTT

d_gene: -
v_gene: TRBV12-5
j_gene: TRBJ2-7
abundance: -
CDR3aa: CASGLRLTGPSYEQYF
CDR3nt: TGTGCTAGTGGTTTGAGACTCACAGGGCCCTCCTACGAGCAGTACTTC

d_gene: TRBD2
v_gene: TRBV6-5
j_gene: TRBJ2-1
abundance: -
CDR3aa: CASSLPGGNEQFF
CDR3nt: TGTGCCAGCAGTCTACCGGGAGGGAATGAGCAGTTCTTC

d_gene: TRBD1
v_gene: TRBV14
j_gene: TRBJ2-2
abundance: -
CDR3aa: CASSRQGLNTGELFF
CDR3nt: TGTGCCAGCAGCCGACAGGGGCTAAACACCGGGGAGCTGTTTTTT

d_gene: TRBD2
v_gene: TRBV10-3
j_gene: TRBJ2-7
abundance: -
CDR3aa: CAIRPSLAGKGEQYF
CDR3nt: TGTGCCATCAGACCTTCACTAGCGGGCAAAGGGGAGCAGTACTTC

d_gene: -
v_gene: TRBV6-1
j_gene: TRBJ1-3
abundance: -
CDR3aa: CASIRDNGGGNTIYF
CDR3nt: TGTGCCAGCATCCGCGATAATGGAGGTGGAAACACCATATATTTT

d_gene: -
v_gene: TRBV9
j_gene: TRBJ1-1
abundance: -
CDR3aa: CASSALAGNTEAFF
CDR3nt: TGTGCCAGCAGCGCGCTAGCGGGTAACACTGAAGCTTTCTTT

d_gene: TRBD1
v_gene: TRBV10-3
j_gene: TRBJ1-1
abundance: -
CDR3aa: CAISDPGTGGREAFF
CDR3nt: TGTGCCATCAGTGACCCCGGGACAGGGGGCCGGGAAGCTTTCTTT

d_gene: TRBD1
v_gene: TRBV7-6
j_gene: TRBJ2-1
abundance: once
CDR3aa: CASSLEQQGNEQFF
CDR3nt: TGTGCCAGCAGCTTAGAGCAACAGGGGAATGAGCAGTTCTTC

d_gene: TRBD1
v_gene: TRBV4-1
j_gene: TRBJ2-6
abundance: -
CDR3aa: CASSPGQGEFSGANVLTF
CDR3nt: TGCGCCAGCAGCCCGGGACAGGGGGAATTCTCTGGGGCCAACGTCCTGACTTTC

d_gene: -
v_gene: TRBV5-6
j_gene: TRBJ1-3
abundance: -
CDR3aa: CASSLGAGNTIYF
CDR3nt: TGTGCCAGCAGCTTAGGGGCTGGAAACACCATATATTTT

d_gene: TRBD1
v_gene: TRBV5-1
j_gene: TRBJ1-1
abundance: -
CDR3aa: CASSSGTGGVNTEAFF
CDR3nt: TGCGCCAGCAGCTCCGGGACAGGGGGCGTGAACACTGAAGCTTTCTTT

d_gene: TRBD1
v_gene: TRBV30
j_gene: TRBJ2-6
abundance: -
CDR3aa: CACDRGYGANVLTF
CDR3nt: TGTGCCTGTGACAGGGGTTACGGGGCCAACGTCCTGACTTTC

d_gene: TRBD1
v_gene: TRBV6-5
j_gene: TRBJ1-1
abundance: -
CDR3aa: CASSYRGSNTEAFF
CDR3nt: TGTGCCAGCAGCTACAGGGGTTCGAACACTGAAGCTTTCTTT

d_gene: -
v_gene: TRBV7-7
j_gene: TRBJ2-7
abundance: few
CDR3aa: CASSHGPSYEQYF
CDR3nt: TGTGCCAGCAGCCATGGGCCCTCCTACGAGCAGTACTTC

d_gene: -
v_gene: TRBV6-5
j_gene: TRBJ2-7
abundance: few
CDR3aa: CASSYDHRASEQYF
CDR3nt: TGTGCCAGCAGTTACGACCACAGGGCCAGCGAGCAGTACTTC

d_gene: -
v_gene: TRBV23-1
j_gene: TRBJ2-2
abundance: once
CDR3aa: CASSRGSPSSAPNTGELFF
CDR3nt: TGCGCCAGCAGCCGGGGGTCCCCATCCTCAGCCCCTAACACCGGGGAGCTGTTTTTT

d_gene: -
v_gene: TRBV9
j_gene: TRBJ2-7
abundance: -
CDR3aa: CASSVGSGPYEQYF
CDR3nt: TGTGCCAGCAGCGTTGGTTCAGGGCCCTACGAGCAGTACTTC

d_gene: -
v_gene: TRBV30
j_gene: TRBJ1-5
abundance: -
CDR3aa: CAWGLGNQPQHF
CDR3nt: TGTGCCTGGGGGCTTGGCAATCAGCCCCAGCATTTT

d_gene: -
v_gene: TRBV5-4
j_gene: TRBJ1-6
abundance: -
CDR3aa: CASSFDRFNSPLHF
CDR3nt: TGTGCCAGCAGCTTCGACAGGTTTAATTCACCCCTCCACTTT

d_gene: TRBD2
v_gene: TRBV10-1
j_gene: TRBJ2-1
abundance: once
CDR3aa: CASRVPGLAGGDNEQFF
CDR3nt: TGCGCCAGCAGGGTGCCGGGACTAGCGGGGGGGGACAATGAGCAGTTCTTC

d_gene: -
v_gene: TRBV7-8
j_gene: TRBJ1-6
abundance: -
CDR3aa: CASSDPDRFVSPLHF
CDR3nt: TGTGCCAGCAGCGACCCCGACAGGTTCGTCTCACCCCTCCACTTT

d_gene: -
v_gene: TRBV21-1
j_gene: TRBJ1-2
abundance: once
CDR3aa: CASSERLRVHYGYTF
CDR3nt: TGTGCCAGCAGCGAAAGGCTTCGGGTACACTATGGCTACACCTTC

d_gene: TRBD1
v_gene: TRBV11-1
j_gene: TRBJ2-7
abundance: -
CDR3aa: CASSNGQGVSYEQYF
CDR3nt: TGTGCCAGCAGCAATGGACAGGGGGTGTCCTACGAGCAGTACTTC

d_gene: -
v_gene: TRBV5-1
j_gene: TRBJ1-2
abundance: -
CDR3aa: CASSLAGLSGYTF
CDR3nt: TGCGCCAGCAGCTTGGCGGGTCTGAGTGGCTACACCTTC

d_gene: TRBD1
v_gene: TRBV29-1
j_gene: TRBJ2-7
abundance: -
CDR3aa: CSALDRVYEQYF
CDR3nt: TGCAGCGCATTAGACAGGGTCTACGAGCAGTACTTC

d_gene: TRBD1
v_gene: TRBV7-8
j_gene: TRBJ2-1
abundance: -
CDR3aa: CASSSPGQGAYNEQFF
CDR3nt: TGTGCCAGCAGCTCGCCGGGACAGGGGGCCTACAATGAGCAGTTCTTC

d_gene: -
v_gene: TRBV30
j_gene: TRBJ2-1
abundance: -
CDR3aa: CAWSPGLANEQFF
CDR3nt: TGTGCCTGGAGTCCCGGGTTAGCCAATGAGCAGTTCTTC

d_gene: TRBD2
v_gene: TRBV4-3
j_gene: TRBJ2-7
abundance: -
CDR3aa: CASSQDGTSGVYEQYF
CDR3nt: TGCGCCAGCAGCCAAGATGGCACTAGCGGGGTCTACGAGCAGTACTTC